What follows are 16 T cell receptor beta chains derived from one specimen sequenced in a study of blood T cell repertoires in COVID-19. The protocol was immunoSEQ multiplex PCR, while the TCRdb copy is restricted to in-frame clones and leaves out a portion. This table holds 210,000 or so clones, 65% to 90% found once. Input material: peripheral blood. The receptor source for this set is a man aged 45 to 65 with COVID-19, enrolled during active disease.

The V gene is TRBV30, the J gene TRBJ2-7; no clear D. CDR1 is GTSNPN, CDR2 SVGIG, per germline (reference sequence). The CDR3 length is 13 residues. Trimming shortened V by 3 bases and J by 2 bases, and 11 bases separated the two germline ends. CDR3 DNA sequence: TGTGCCTGGAGCGTAGTGATTCCCTACGAGCAGTACTTC. This sequence encodes CAWSVVIPYEQYF. The variable domain in full, with the rest retrieved from reference TRBV30 and TRBJ2-7, is SQTIHQWPATLVQPVGSPLSLECTVEGTSNPNLYWYRQAAGRGLQLLFYSVGIGQISSEVPQNLSASRPQDRQFILSSKKLLLSDSGFYLCAWSVVIPYEQYFGPGTRLTVT.

The chain combines TRBV7-3 with TRBJ2-1, with 14 bases aligning to TRBD2. This CDR3 region has 16 residues. Trimming cost V 4 bases and J 9 bases; bases outside gene matches: 8. Germline CDR1 and CDR2: SGHTA and FQGTGA. DNA of the CDR3: TGTGCCAGCAGCTCGCCGACTAGCGGGGGGGCCTTTGAGCAGTTCTTC. Residues: CASSSPTSGGAFEQFF.

J is TRBJ2-7 and V is TRBV5-1; unclear D gene. Germline CDR1 and CDR2: SGHRS and YFSETQ. CDR3 length: 13 amino acids. V was clipped by 1 base and J by 6 bases, with 11 bases between them. This chain's CDR3 is CASSLNSFIEQYF. The CDR3 DNA reads TGCGCCAGCAGCTTGAACAGTTTCATCGAGCAGTACTTC.

The genes are TRBV30 and TRBJ1-5, with D tentatively TRBD1 (5 bases). Germline lookup yields CDR1 GTSNPN and CDR2 SVGIG (reference sequence). Trimming left V 2 bases short and J 3 bases short, with 11 bases between. The CDR3 totals 14 residues. CDR3 DNA sequence: TGTGCCTGGAGTAAAGGGGCGCACAATCAGCCCCAGCATTTT. Translation: CAWSKGAHNQPQHF.

The J gene is TRBJ2-5, the V gene TRBV7-3, with TRBD1 matching 8 bases. Trimming removed 2 bases from V and 5 bases from J; junction bases left unmatched: 4. The germline V gene has CDR1 SGHTA and CDR2 FQGTGA. This CDR3 has 14 residues. CDR3 nucleotide sequence: TGTGCCAGCAGCTTACAGGGGGCTGGGGAGACCCAGTACTTC. This codes for CASSLQGAGETQYF.

V is TRBV19 and J is TRBJ2-2; 7 bases align to TRBD1. CDR1 is LNHDA and CDR2 is SQIVND in the germline V gene (reference sequence). The CDR3 loop spans 15 amino acids. J was trimmed by 0 bases and V by 7 bases; bases with no gene match: 5. The CDR3 coding sequence is TGTGCCAGTACCACCGGGACAGCGAACACCGGGGAGCTGTTTTTT. Translating it yields CASTTGTANTGELFF.

J is TRBJ1-4 and V is TRBV5-1; a possible D gene is TRBD1 (5 bases). Germline lookup yields CDR1 SGHRS and CDR2 YFSETQ. V was shortened by 0 bases and J by 6 bases, with 9 bases between the two germline ends. CDR3 length: 14 amino acids. The CDR3 sequence: CASSLGQGYEKLFF. In DNA form, the CDR3 reads TGCGCCAGCAGCTTGGGGCAGGGATATGAAAAACTGTTTTTT.

The chain recombines TRBV24-1 with TRBJ2-2; 7 nucleotides align to TRBD2. V shed 1 base, J shed 7 bases, and the junction held 8 bases outside the gene matches. Germline CDR1 reads KGHDR; CDR2 reads SFDVKD. This CDR3 has 16 amino acids. The CDR3 spells CATSDFSTTSRGELFF. As DNA, the CDR3 is TGTGCCACCAGTGATTTTAGCACGACTAGCCGCGGGGAGCTGTTTTTT.

The rearrangement joins TRBV28 to TRBJ2-1; a possible D gene is TRBD2 (5 bases). V shed 5 bases and J shed 2 bases, with 19 bases lying between them. Germline CDR1 and CDR2: MDHEN and SYDVKM. The length of the CDR3 is 17 residues. CDR3 in DNA: TGTGCCAGCAGTATGAGGGCCCCGGCGGGTCCCTACAATGAGCAGTTCTTC. It specifies CASSMRAPAGPYNEQFF.

The CDR3 protein is CASSQDLVRVDYEQYF. CDR3 DNA: TGCGCCAGCAGCCAAGATTTGGTCAGGGTTGATTACGAGCAGTACTTC. This rearrangement joins TRBV4-1 to TRBJ2-7, with D possibly being TRBD1 (5 bases). Germline CDR1 is MGHRA and CDR2 is YSYEKL. V lost 0 bases, J lost 4 bases, and 16 bases lay in between. The CDR3 is made up of 16 amino acids.

This chain joins TRBV10-3 and TRBJ1-1; D gene unclear. The CDR3 sequence is 14 residues long. V lost 3 bases, J lost 4 bases, and 12 bases lay in between. Germline V gene lookup returns CDR1 ENHRY and CDR2 SYGVKD. CDR3 amino acids: CAISDVTGSTEAFF. The CDR3 bases are TGTGCCATCAGTGATGTTACCGGTAGCACTGAAGCTTTCTTT.

The V and J genes are TRBV19 and TRBJ2-6, with D unresolved. CDR3 length: 18 residues. Trimming left V 7 bases short and J 0 bases short, with 19 bases between. Germline V gene lookup returns CDR1 LNHDA and CDR2 SQIVND (reference sequence). This CDR3 reads CASTTAAFRGSGANVLTF. The CDR3, as DNA: TGTGCCAGTACAACCGCGGCTTTCAGAGGCTCTGGGGCCAACGTCCTGACTTTC.

The chain uses TRBV6-5 and TRBJ1-2; TRBD1 is a possible D gene (5 bases). CDR3 size: 16 residues. V lost 0 bases and J 4 bases, leaving 15 bases between the germline ends. In germline, CDR1 is MNHEY, CDR2 SVGAGI. Written as DNA, the CDR3 is TGTGCCAGCAGTTACTCATTCCCCCCTGGGGCCTATGGCTACACCTTC. Translation gives CASSYSFPPGAYGYTF.

This chain connects TRBV20-1 to TRBJ1-4; D is unclear. CDR3 length: 11 residues. Trimming removed 7 bases from V and 5 bases from J, with 8 bases in between. CDR1 and CDR2 (germline): DFQATT, SNEGSKA (reference sequence). The CDR3 here is CSGGRNEKLFF. CDR3 bases: TGCAGTGGAGGGCGAAATGAAAAACTGTTTTTT.

The genes are TRBV2 and TRBJ2-3; the match to TRBD2 covers 12 bases. Germline V CDR1 and CDR2: SNHLY, FYNNEI. The CDR3 has 15 amino acids. V lost 5 bases, J lost 2 bases, and 2 bases stayed unmatched. For the CDR3, the DNA is TGTGCCAGCAGTCTAGCGGGGGGGTACACAGATACGCAGTATTTT. It specifies CASSLAGGYTDTQYF.

This chain joins TRBV30 and TRBJ1-1; D possibly corresponds to TRBD1 (6 bases). Looked up from germline, CDR1 is GTSNPN and CDR2 is SVGIG (reference sequence). CDR3 size: 13 residues. Trimming left V 1 base short and J 2 bases short, with 8 bases between. This chain's CDR3 is CAWSEDSNTEAFF. The CDR3, as DNA: TGTGCCTGGAGTGAGGACAGTAACACTGAAGCTTTCTTT.